This is a list of T cell receptor beta chains from one sample in a study of identical twins. Each CDR3 protein is one row after TCRdb ran MiXCR on the 5' RACE reads. The table shows 500,000 to 550,000 distinct CDR3 sequences, with about a fifth occurring only once. These same data were also listed under a study on yellow fever vaccine responses in identical twins.

The sample comprised CD4+ T cells sorted from blood. These receptors all stem from a woman aged 18-29 years in good health. Both conserved end residues are part of each CDR3. The order of the fields is D gene, clone size, V gene, J gene, CDR3 length, CDR3 protein. The D gene is left open where the match is weak. Size values are once, few and many counts, or a class for expanded clones, and some rows have none.

TRBD2	.	TRBV7-2	TRBJ2-1	15	CASSRRTSGRDEQFF
.	.	TRBV20-1	TRBJ1-3	12	CSASLGSNTIYF
.	.	TRBV29-1	TRBJ2-2	14	CSSRVGANTGELFF
.	.	TRBV27	TRBJ2-7	17	CASSSVRGSKGSYEQYF
.	few	TRBV7-2	TRBJ2-4	15	CASSVQSSTKNIQYF
TRBD1	few	TRBV7-9	TRBJ1-1	16	CASSSLTGGFLAEAFF
.	few	TRBV19	TRBJ1-5	13	CASNGQGYQPQHF
.	few	TRBV7-6	TRBJ1-4	14	CASSFAYRTEKLFF
.	.	TRBV3-1	TRBJ1-5	14	CASSQEFLGQPQHF
TRBD1	.	TRBV20-1	TRBJ1-1	11	CSGQGGTEAFF
.	many	TRBV7-3	TRBJ2-1	16	CASSLRPRSAFNEQFF
TRBD1	few	TRBV12-3/TRBV12-4	TRBJ2-3	16	CASSSQGGPFPDTQYF
TRBD2	few	TRBV15	TRBJ2-3	16	CATSRDLGGGVDTQYF
.	.	TRBV19	TRBJ1-1	11	CASSRRNEAFF
.	few	TRBV10-3	TRBJ2-3	12	CATGPREDTQYF
.	.	TRBV24-1	TRBJ1-1	14	CATSDAAGTREAFF
.	.	TRBV24-1	TRBJ2-1	19	CATSDSPGPPSRRSDEQFF
.	few	TRBV18	TRBJ1-2	15	CASSPARGTNYGYTF
.	.	TRBV5-1	TRBJ2-5	15	CASSPTGNARETQYF
.	few	TRBV6-5	TRBJ1-1	11	CATEEDAEAFF
TRBD2	few	TRBV20-1	TRBJ2-7	18	CSASTFSSGTPSSYEQYF
.	.	TRBV7-8	TRBJ1-2	13	CASSLETENGYTF
.	many	TRBV12-3/TRBV12-4	TRBJ2-7	14	CASSFQGTSYEQYF
TRBD2	few	TRBV7-2	TRBJ2-1	15	CASSSPAGGYNEQFF
TRBD2	many	TRBV12-3/TRBV12-4	TRBJ2-1	15	CASSTRLAGGNEQFF
.	few	TRBV3-1	TRBJ2-5	15	CASSQDWADKETQYF
TRBD1	.	TRBV10-3	TRBJ1-2	13	CAISGQGASGYTF
TRBD2	few	TRBV7-8	TRBJ2-1	16	CASSGTRDYPRNEQFF
.	.	TRBV5-1	TRBJ2-5	15	CASSLVSPVAETQYF
TRBD1	few	TRBV24-1	TRBJ2-1	16	CATSDHLRDSNNEQFF
TRBD1	.	TRBV28	TRBJ2-1	15	CASSVQGAGSNEQFF
.	.	TRBV11-2	TRBJ2-2	17	CASSLSILGAGTGELFF
TRBD2	.	TRBV24-1	TRBJ2-1	15	CATSDLGLGSNEQFF
TRBD1	.	TRBV18	TRBJ2-1	14	CASSPRTGLNEQFF
.	few	TRBV4-1	TRBJ2-1	17	CASSRQPWGAPYNEQFF
TRBD1	.	TRBV9	TRBJ1-3	18	CASSVASTGADSGNTIYF
.	.	TRBV7-9	TRBJ1-4	15	CASSGGGTSNEKLFF
TRBD1	.	TRBV28	TRBJ1-2	14	CASMINRDSYGYTF
.	few	TRBV5-1	TRBJ1-4	15	CASSLNRATNEKLFF
TRBD1	.	TRBV10-3	TRBJ2-1	14	CAIRPGQGYNEQFF
TRBD1	.	TRBV24-1	TRBJ1-1	15	CATSDNTGGMAEAFF